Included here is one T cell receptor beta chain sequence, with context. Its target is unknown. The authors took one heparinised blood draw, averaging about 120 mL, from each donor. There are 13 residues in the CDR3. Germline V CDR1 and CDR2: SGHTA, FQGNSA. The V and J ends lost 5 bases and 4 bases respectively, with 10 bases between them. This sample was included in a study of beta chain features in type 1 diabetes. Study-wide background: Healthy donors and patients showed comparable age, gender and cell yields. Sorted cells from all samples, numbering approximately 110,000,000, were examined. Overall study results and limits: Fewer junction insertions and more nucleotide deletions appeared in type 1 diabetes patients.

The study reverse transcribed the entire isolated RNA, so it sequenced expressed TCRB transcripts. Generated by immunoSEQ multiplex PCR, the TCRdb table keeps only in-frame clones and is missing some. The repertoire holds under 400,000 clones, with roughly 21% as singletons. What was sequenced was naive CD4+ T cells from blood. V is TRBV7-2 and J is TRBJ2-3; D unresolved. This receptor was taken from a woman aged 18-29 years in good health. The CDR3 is CASSPQAPDTQYF. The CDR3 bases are TGTGCCAGCAGCCCCCAGGCGCCAGATACGCAGTATTTT.